A selection of T cell receptor beta chains follows, all from one sample in a study of blood T cell repertoires in COVID-19. Sequencing used immunoSEQ multiplex PCR; TCRdb keeps in-frame clones, though not all of them. Of some 230,000 clones in the sample, approximately 81% were seen once. The sequencing input was peripheral blood. The receptors shown here come from a man aged 40-55 years with acute or convalescent COVID-19. Both conserved end residues are trimmed from each CDR3. A D gene is named only where the DNA matches it firmly. A clone size is listed for some rows: how often the clone was seen (once, few, many), or a class if it is expanded.

>TRBD1|-|12|TRBV7-2|TRBJ1-5
ASSLEGAGQPQH
>-|-|15|TRBV6-1|TRBJ1-5
ASSALLGAGGLGPQH
>-|once|9|TRBV29-1|TRBJ1-1
SVSSNTEAF
>TRBD1|-|13|TRBV3-1/TRBV3-2|TRBJ1-4
ASSHTGQGGEKLF
>TRBD1|-|13|TRBV14|TRBJ2-2
ASRQGAVDTGELF
>-|-|14|TRBV5-4|TRBJ2-3
ASSLDLTAITDTQY
>-|-|12|TRBV5-1|TRBJ2-7
ASSREGFSYEQY
>-|-|9|TRBV11-3|TRBJ1-1
ASSHQGQTF
>-|-|12|TRBV29-1|TRBJ1-1
SVAQLTLNTEAF
>-|-|14|TRBV6-5|TRBJ1-4
ASSYRGNSPNEKLF
>TRBD2|many|13|TRBV6-5|TRBJ2-3
ASSIASGGADTQY
>TRBD2|-|11|TRBV9|TRBJ2-1
ASVSTSGGGQF
>-|few|13|TRBV7-2|TRBJ1-1
ASSLFLVPNTEAF
>-|-|12|TRBV3-1/TRBV3-2|TRBJ1-3
ASSQGQTRNTIY
>TRBD1|-|13|TRBV28|TRBJ1-4
ASSSPTGQNEKLF
>TRBD1|-|13|TRBV6-1|TRBJ2-1
ASSEKRTGRPEQF
>TRBD1|-|12|TRBV6-1|TRBJ2-7
ASSDRGQGNEQY
>-|-|11|TRBV15|TRBJ1-5
ATSRDSYQPQH
>-|-|11|TRBV12-3/TRBV12-4|TRBJ2-5
ASSYDFQETQY
>TRBD1|-|12|TRBV30|TRBJ1-1
AWTKTGAALRAF
>-|-|13|TRBV2|TRBJ2-4
ASSALVSAKNIQY
>TRBD2|-|17|TRBV10-3|TRBJ2-3
AISESEGFVSGDTDTQY